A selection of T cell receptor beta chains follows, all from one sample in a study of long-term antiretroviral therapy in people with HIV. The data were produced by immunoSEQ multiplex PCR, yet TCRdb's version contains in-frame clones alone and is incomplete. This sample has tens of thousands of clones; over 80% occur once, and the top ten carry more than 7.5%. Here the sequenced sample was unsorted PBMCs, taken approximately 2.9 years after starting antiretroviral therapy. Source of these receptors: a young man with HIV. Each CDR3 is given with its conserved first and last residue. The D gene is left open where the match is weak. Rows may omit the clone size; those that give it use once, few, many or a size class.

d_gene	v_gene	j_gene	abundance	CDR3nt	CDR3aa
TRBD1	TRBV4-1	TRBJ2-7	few	TGCGCCAGCAGCCACTTCACAGGGGAAACCTACGAGCAGTACTTC	CASSHFTGETYEQYF
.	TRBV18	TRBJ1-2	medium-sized	TGTGCCAGCTCACCGAGGGGGAGGTTGCCCTATGGCTACACCTTC	CASSPRGRLPYGYTF
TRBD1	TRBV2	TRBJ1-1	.	TGTGCCAGCAGGGACAGGGGGCAAGCTTTCTTT	CASRDRGQAFF
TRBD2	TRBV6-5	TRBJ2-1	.	TGTGCCAGCAGGGTAGCGGGGGGATACAATGAGCAGTTCTTC	CASRVAGGYNEQFF
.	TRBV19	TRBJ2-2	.	TGTGCCAGTAGACGAACCGGGGAGCTGTTTTTT	CASRRTGELFF
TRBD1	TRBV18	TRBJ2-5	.	TGTGCCAGCTCACCTGTCACAGGGGGCCAAGAGACCCAGTACTTC	CASSPVTGGQETQYF
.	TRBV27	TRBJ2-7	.	TGTGCCAGCAGTTTGACTTATTCCTACGAGCAGTACTTC	CASSLTYSYEQYF
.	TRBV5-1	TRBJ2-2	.	TGCGCCAGCAGCTTGGGAGGGAACACCGGGGAGCTGTTTTTT	CASSLGGNTGELFF
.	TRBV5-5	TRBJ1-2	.	TGTGCCAGCAGCTTGGAGCCACGGGACTATGGCTACACCTTC	CASSLEPRDYGYTF
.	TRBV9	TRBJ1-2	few	TGTGCCAGCAGCGTAGTGCATGGGGGGTACTATGGCTACACCTTC	CASSVVHGGYYGYTF
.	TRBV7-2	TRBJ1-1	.	TGTGCCAGCAGCTTAAGAGGAGGGACCACTGAAGCTTTCTTT	CASSLRGGTTEAFF
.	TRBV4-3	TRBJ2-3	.	TGCGCCAGCAGCCAGGGGAGTGGGGGCACAGATACGCAGTATTTT	CASSQGSGGTDTQYF
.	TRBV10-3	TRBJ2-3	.	TGTGCCATCAGTGACCCCGCTCGCGCGGATACGCAGTATTTT	CAISDPARADTQYF
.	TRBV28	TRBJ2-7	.	TGTGCCAGCAGTTTTTTTGGGGAAAAGAGCGAGCAGTACTTC	CASSFFGEKSEQYF
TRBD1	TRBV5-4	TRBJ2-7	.	TGTGCCAGCAGCCAAACCGGGACAGGGGCCTACGAGCAGTACTTC	CASSQTGTGAYEQYF
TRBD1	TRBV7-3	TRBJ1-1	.	TGTGCCAGCAGCGCTACGGCCGGGACAGGGAACACTGAAGCTTTCTTT	CASSATAGTGNTEAFF
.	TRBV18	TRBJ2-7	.	TGTGCCAGCTCACTCCGGGACGGTACCTACGAGCAGTACTTC	CASSLRDGTYEQYF
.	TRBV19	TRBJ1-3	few	TGTGCCACCCTACCACACCGGGGGGCGCGAGGAAACACCATATATTTT	CATLPHRGARGNTIYF
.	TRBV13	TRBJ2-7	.	TGTGCCAGCAGCTTAAGTTCCTACGAGCAGTACTTC	CASSLSSYEQYF
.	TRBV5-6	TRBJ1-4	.	TGTGCCAGCAGCTTGGGAGGCGGTGAAAAACTGTTTTTT	CASSLGGGEKLFF
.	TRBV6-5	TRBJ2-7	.	TGTGCCAGCAGTCCCGGGGGCCTCTACGAGCAGTACTTC	CASSPGGLYEQYF
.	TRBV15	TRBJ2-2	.	TGTGCCACCTCCGTGGGGAGGTTCACCGGGGAGCTGTTTTTT	CATSVGRFTGELFF
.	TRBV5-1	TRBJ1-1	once	TGCGCCAGCACCTTGAGGCGGCTAGGGGACACTGAAGCTTTCTTT	CASTLRRLGDTEAFF
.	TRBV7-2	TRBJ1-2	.	TGTGCCAGCAGCCCCACCGGGACAAAGAACACTAACTATGGCTACACCTTC	CASSPTGTKNTNYGYTF
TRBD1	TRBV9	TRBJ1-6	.	TGTGCCAGCAGCATACGACAGGGGAGTTCACCCCTCCACTTT	CASSIRQGSSPLHF
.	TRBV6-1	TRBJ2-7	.	TGTGCCAGCAGTGAAAGGGGGTCCCACGAGCAGTACTTC	CASSERGSHEQYF
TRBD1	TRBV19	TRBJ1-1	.	TGTGCCAGTAGATCAGACAGGGCCGCCCCTGAAGCTTTCTTT	CASRSDRAAPEAFF
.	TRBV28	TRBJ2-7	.	TGTGCCACCACGAGGCCGAGCTCCTACGAGCAGTACTTC	CATTRPSSYEQYF
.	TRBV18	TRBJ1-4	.	TGTGCCAGCTCACCATTGGGATCTAATGAAAAACTGTTTTTT	CASSPLGSNEKLFF
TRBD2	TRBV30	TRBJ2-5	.	TGTGCCTGGAGTGTACTTAGCGGGGAGACCCAGTACTTC	CAWSVLSGETQYF
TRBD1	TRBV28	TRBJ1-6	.	TGTGCCAGCAGTCGACAGGGATGGGAGAATTCACCCCTCCACTTT	CASSRQGWENSPLHF
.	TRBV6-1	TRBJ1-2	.	TGTGCCAGCAGCCTCACCAGGGTCGGCTACACCTTC	CASSLTRVGYTF
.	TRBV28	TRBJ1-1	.	TGTGCCAGCAGCGCCGGGGGGTCGAACACTGAAGCTTTCTTT	CASSAGGSNTEAFF
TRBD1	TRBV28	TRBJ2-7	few	TGTGCCAGCAGTTTCACTCGGACAGGGTTGGGCGAGCAGTACTTC	CASSFTRTGLGEQYF
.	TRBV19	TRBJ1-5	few	TGTGCCAGTAGTATATCGGCACCTAGCAATCAGCCCCAGCATTTT	CASSISAPSNQPQHF
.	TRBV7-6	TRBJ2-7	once	TGTGCCAGCAGCCCGCGGGACAGTTTCTACGAGCAGTACTTC	CASSPRDSFYEQYF
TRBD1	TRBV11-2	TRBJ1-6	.	TGTGCCAGCAGCTTTGGGACAGGGCATTCACCCCTCCACTTT	CASSFGTGHSPLHF
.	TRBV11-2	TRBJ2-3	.	TGTGCCAGCAGCTTAGTACAGGGGGGGGGAGATACGCAGTATTTT	CASSLVQGGGDTQYF
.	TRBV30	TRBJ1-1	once	TGTGCCTGGAGTGCCGGACCGCAACTCCTCCGGGCTTTCTTT	CAWSAGPQLLRAFF
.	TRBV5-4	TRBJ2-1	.	TGTGCCAGCAGCTTTCCGGGGCCTGAGAAGGAGCAGTTCTTC	CASSFPGPEKEQFF
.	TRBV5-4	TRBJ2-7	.	TGTGCCAGCAGCTCCAGTGGAGGGATCTCCTACGAGCAGTACTTC	CASSSSGGISYEQYF
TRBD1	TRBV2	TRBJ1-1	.	TGTGCCAGCAAGGGGGCAGGGTTGCGTAGCACTGAAGCTTTCTTT	CASKGAGLRSTEAFF
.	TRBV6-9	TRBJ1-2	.	TGTGCCAGCAGTGTGTACGGAAAGACCTATGGCTACACCTTC	CASSVYGKTYGYTF
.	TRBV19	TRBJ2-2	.	TGTGCCAGTAGTGTACGGGACATTGCCGGGGAGCTGTTTTTT	CASSVRDIAGELFF
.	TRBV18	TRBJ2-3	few	TGTGCCAGCTCACCTGTCGGGTTCGCAGATACGCAGTATTTT	CASSPVGFADTQYF
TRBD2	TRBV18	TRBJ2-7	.	TGTGCCAGCTCACCACCTTATAGCGGGGGGCTCTCCTACGAGCAGTACTTC	CASSPPYSGGLSYEQYF
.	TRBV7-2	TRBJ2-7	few	TGTGCCAGCAGCTTAGCGGGTCTAGGGGGGGGACTCTACGAGCAGTACTTC	CASSLAGLGGGLYEQYF
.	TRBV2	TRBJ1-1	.	TGTGCCAGCAGTGCTTCCGGGTTCACTGAAGCTTTCTTT	CASSASGFTEAFF
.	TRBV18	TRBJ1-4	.	TGTGCCAGCTCAGCCCGTCCGAATGAAAAACTGTTTTTT	CASSARPNEKLFF
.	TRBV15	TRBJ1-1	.	TGTGCCACCAGCAGAGATCGCCATTCTGAAGCTTTCTTT	CATSRDRHSEAFF